This T cell receptor (beta chain) was identified during a study of blood T cells in healthy people across ages. The study, taken as a whole, reports: One million T cells yielded diversity estimates that were considered underestimates.

Germline assignment: CDR1 KGHDR and CDR2 SFDVKD. The CDR3 consists of 12 residues. The V and J ends lost 3 bases and 7 bases respectively, with 8 bases between them. This clonotype was counted between two and nine times. Its antigen is still unknown. All donors came from Russia, were Caucasian and healthy, and spanned ages roughly 6 to 95. A J-beta primer mix and a sample-barcoded 5' primer were used in a second PCR of about 7 to 12 cycles. Every sample gave at least 2.5 million paired-end reads containing CDR3. Via MiXCR, TCRdb re-called the 5' RACE reads, giving one row per CDR3 protein. The data contain around 1,000,000 distinct CDR3 sequences, roughly 24% of them singletons. These data were also filed under a second study, of T cells of mothers and their children. From that second work: Every mother produced more than 8.5 million TCR beta CDR3 reads, whereas every child provided around 3 million.

The V call is TRBV24-1, the J call TRBJ1-1, with D maybe TRBD1 (6 bases). Sequencing input: blood. This clonotype was obtained from a girl aged 2 to 9 in good health. The CDR3 coding sequence is TGTGCCACCAGTGATGGGACAAATGAAGCTTTCTTT. It yields the protein CATSDGTNEAFF.